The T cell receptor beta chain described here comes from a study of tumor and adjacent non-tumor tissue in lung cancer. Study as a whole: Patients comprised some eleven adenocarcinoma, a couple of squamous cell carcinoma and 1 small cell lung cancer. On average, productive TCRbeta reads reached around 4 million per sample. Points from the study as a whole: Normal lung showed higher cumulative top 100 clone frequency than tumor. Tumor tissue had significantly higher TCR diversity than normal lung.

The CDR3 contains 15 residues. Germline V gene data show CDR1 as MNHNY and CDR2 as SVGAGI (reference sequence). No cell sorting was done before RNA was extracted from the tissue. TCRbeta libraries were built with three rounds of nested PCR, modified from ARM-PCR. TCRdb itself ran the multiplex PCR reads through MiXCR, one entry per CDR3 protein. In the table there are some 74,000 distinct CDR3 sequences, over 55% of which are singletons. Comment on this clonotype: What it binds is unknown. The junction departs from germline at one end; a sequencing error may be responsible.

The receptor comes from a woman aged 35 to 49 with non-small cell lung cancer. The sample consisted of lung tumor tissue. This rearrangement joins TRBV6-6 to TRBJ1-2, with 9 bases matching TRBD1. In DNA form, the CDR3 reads TGTGCCAGCAGCCCATTAGGGGACAGGGACTATGGCTACGCCTTC. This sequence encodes CASSPLGDRDYGYAF.